The present entry profiles one T cell receptor beta chain with its context. In the original processing: Amplification with reference gene primers provided the estimates of nucleated cell counts. The method was immunoSEQ multiplex PCR; TCRdb's version includes in-frame clones alone and lacks a portion of them. Clone size and the V and J calls come from that table; the DNA yielded D and trimming. The sample contains about 260,000 clones, 85% of which appear only once. This sample stems from a study of blood T cell repertoires in COVID-19. Study summary: COVID-19 samples, acute and convalescent, were from the United States, Italy and Spain. Sources were T cells, B-cell-depleted T cells, or PBMCs; the material itself was cDNA or gDNA.

This CDR3 is built from 15 residues. The V segment lost 0 bases and the J segment 10 bases; nucleotides outside the gene matches: 5. The V gene's germline CDR1 is SGHNT and CDR2 YYREEE (reference sequence). V usage is TRBV5-4 and J usage is TRBJ2-1; TRBD2 matches at 12 bases. The sequenced material came from peripheral blood. This TCR was sampled from a human donor in a cohort sampled during active COVID-19. The CDR3 protein is CASSLDLAGGGEQFF. The CDR3 region has the DNA TGTGCCAGCAGCTTGGATCTAGCGGGAGGGGGGGAGCAGTTCTTC. The entire variable domain, with the rest obtained from reference TRBV5-4 and TRBJ2-1, is as follows: ETGVTQSPTHLIKTRGQQVTLRCSSQSGHNTVSWYQQALGQGPQFIFQYYREEENGRGNFPPRFSGLQFPNYSSELNVNALELDDSALYLCASSLDLAGGGEQFFGPGTRLTVL.